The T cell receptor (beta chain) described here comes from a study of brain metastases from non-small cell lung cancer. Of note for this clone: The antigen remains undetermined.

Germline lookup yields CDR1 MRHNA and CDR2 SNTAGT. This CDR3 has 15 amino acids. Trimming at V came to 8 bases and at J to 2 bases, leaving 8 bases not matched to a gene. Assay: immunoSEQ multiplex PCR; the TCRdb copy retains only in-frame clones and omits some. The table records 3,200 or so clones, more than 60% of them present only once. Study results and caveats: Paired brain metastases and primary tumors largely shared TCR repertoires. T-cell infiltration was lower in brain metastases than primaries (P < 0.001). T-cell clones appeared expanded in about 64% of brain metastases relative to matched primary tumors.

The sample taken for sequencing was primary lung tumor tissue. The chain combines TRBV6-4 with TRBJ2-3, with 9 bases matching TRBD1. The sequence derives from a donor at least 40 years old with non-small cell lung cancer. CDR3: CASRIGTGPTDTQYF. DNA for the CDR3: TGTGCCAGCCGGATCGGGACAGGGCCCACAGATACGCAGTATTTT.